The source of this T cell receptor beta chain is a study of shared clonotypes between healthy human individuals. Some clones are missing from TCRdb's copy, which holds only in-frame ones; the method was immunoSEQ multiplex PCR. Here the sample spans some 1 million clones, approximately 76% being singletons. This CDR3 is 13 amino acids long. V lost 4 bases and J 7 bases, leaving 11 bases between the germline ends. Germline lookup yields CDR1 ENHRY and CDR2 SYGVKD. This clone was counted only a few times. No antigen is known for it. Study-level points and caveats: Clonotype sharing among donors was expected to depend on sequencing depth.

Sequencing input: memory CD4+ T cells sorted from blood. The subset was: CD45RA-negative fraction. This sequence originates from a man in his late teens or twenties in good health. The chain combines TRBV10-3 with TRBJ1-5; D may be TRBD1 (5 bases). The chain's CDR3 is CAISGDDVQPQHF. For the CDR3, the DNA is TGTGCCATCAGTGGGGACGATGTACAGCCCCAGCATTTT.